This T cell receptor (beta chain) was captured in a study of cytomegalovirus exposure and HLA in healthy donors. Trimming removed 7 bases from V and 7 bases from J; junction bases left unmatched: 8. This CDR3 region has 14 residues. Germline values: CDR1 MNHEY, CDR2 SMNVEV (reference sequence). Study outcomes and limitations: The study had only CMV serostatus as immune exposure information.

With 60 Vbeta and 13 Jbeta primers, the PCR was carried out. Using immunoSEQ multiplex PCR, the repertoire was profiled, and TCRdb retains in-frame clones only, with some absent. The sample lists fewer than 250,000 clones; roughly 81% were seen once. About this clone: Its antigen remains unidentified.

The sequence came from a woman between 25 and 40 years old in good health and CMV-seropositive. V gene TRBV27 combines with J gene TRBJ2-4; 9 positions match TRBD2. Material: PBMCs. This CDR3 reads CASNLVAGDNIQYF. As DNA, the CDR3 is TGTGCCAGCAATCTTGTAGCGGGGGATAACATTCAGTACTTC.